This T cell receptor (beta chain) is drawn from a study of CD8 T cells in ankylosing spondylitis. On this clonotype itself: Its antigen is undetermined.

Quantitative 5'-RACE with molecular barcodes generated TCR beta libraries. Via MiXCR, TCRdb re-called the 5' RACE reads, giving one row per CDR3 protein. The table records 700,000 to 1,000,000 distinct CDR3 sequences, 12% of them present only once. The CDR3 loop spans 16 amino acids. V was trimmed by 6 bases and J by 2 bases, leaving 19 bases between them. Germline CDR1 is MNHEY and CDR2 is SMNVEV (reference sequence). Findings and limits, study-wide: Ankylosing spondylitis blood appeared to carry a characteristic TCR beta motif of under ten highly homologous variants. Clones that were linked to disease were CD8+ and were relatively rare in peripheral blood.

The gene calls are TRBV27 and TRBJ2-5; tentative D call: TRBD2 (7 bases). The TCR sequence derives from a male donor with ankylosing spondylitis. Sequences were obtained from blood, either unsorted or a sorted T cell fraction (not recorded which). CDR3: CASSLRRGAPQETQYF. In nucleotides, the CDR3 is TGTGCCAGCAGCCTCCGCCGGGGGGCGCCACAAGAGACCCAGTACTTC.